Described below is a single T cell receptor (beta chain) sequence and its context. Its antigen target is currently unknown. No per-base quality is available; no much larger clone lies one base away. Enrolling through a virtual design, the prospective study's participants ranged in age from about 18 to 89 years and lived across some 23 United States geographic areas. To assign participants to cohorts, the prospective study relied on clinical history that participants themselves reported in a screening survey and a study questionnaire. For ImmuneRACE Cohort 3, a participant was defined as recovered based on two consecutive negative NP/OP PCR tests, clearance by a healthcare professional, or resolution of symptoms. In the prospective study, mobile phlebotomists collected whole blood, serum and a nasopharyngeal or oropharyngeal swab from each participant. Participants in the prospective study had the option to provide additional blood draws and questionnaires over a roughly two-month period. Blood samples from the prospective study were shipped frozen or at room temperature prior to DNA extraction.

The germline V gene encodes CDR1 SGHDN and CDR2 FVKESK. The junction shows trimming of 4 bases on V and 8 bases on J, plus 14 bases between the germline ends. From the cysteine up to the phenylalanine, the CDR3 has a length of 13 residues. Only CDR3 DNA remains: 39 bases, in frame from the first base. This sample is drawn from a study of blood T cell repertoires in COVID-19 (dated by TCRdb to about 2020). Describing the broader study: Samples covering the acute and convalescent phases of COVID-19 were provided by collaborators in the United States, Italy and Spain. The material from the prospective study consisted of cDNA or gDNA derived from T cells, B-cell-depleted T cells, or PBMCs. Subjects who had been exposed to COVID-19, were actively infected with it, or had recovered from it provided the deeply sampled blood TCRbeta repertoires that made up the dataset. The repertoires were made available in a free public database intended to serve as a resource for research on the immune response to SARS-CoV-2. The samples were drawn from the first 160 participants of the ongoing ImmuneRACE study and from 950 to 1,500 subjects provided by 6 global collaborators. A de-identified subject ID, COVID-19 status, age in years and sex were almost always included in the sample metadata. Where available, HLA class I and class II types were obtained from metadata supplied by the sample provider rather than from assay-based typing.

TCRbeta CDR3 regions were amplified from genomic DNA by means of the immunoSEQ Assay, a bias-controlled multiplex PCR. The study's own analysis went as follows. Within the assay, amplification of reference gene primers was used to estimate how many nucleated cells each sample contained. To quantify the absolute abundance of each unique TCRbeta CDR3 rearrangement, sequence reads were collapsed and filtered. For each sample, productive Simpson clonality was calculated as the square root of Simpson's diversity index across productive rearrangements. TCRdb's version of the immuneACCESS table is confined to in-frame rearrangements and falls short of the full clone set. An unresolved V gene accounts for under half of the shortfall where checked; the remainder is of unknown origin. That table gives V, J and clone size, and the DNA gave D and trimming. In this sample the table shows some 250,000 clones, 80% to 90% of which occur a single time. The ten largest make up less than 2.5% of the sample.

What the authors observed across the whole study: Clinical and demographic metadata were provided uncurated, with the amount varying by source and participant.

The sample comprised PBMCs or T cells enriched from blood (not recorded which). This receptor was obtained from a woman aged 50 to 60 who had recovered from COVID-19. Recombination linked TRBV14 to TRBJ1-2; 6 matching bases give a weak D call of TRBD1. CDR3 protein: CASSPAGAGGYTF. Here is the DNA: TGTGCCAGCAGCCCCGCGGGGGCAGGCGGCTACACCTTC.